This T cell receptor beta chain originates from a study of STAT5B mutations in CD4+ large granular lymphocyte leukemia. Study-wide background: Healthy donors showed HLA-associated enrichment of the CDR3 'QG' motif.

Worth noting for this clone: Its target is unknown.

Overall study findings and caveats: Top patient clones used TRBV06 genes more often: 8/27 versus 2/35 in controls.

Authors' processing steps: A productive frequency of 2.59 x 10-5 was the lowest detectable. Assay: immunoSEQ multiplex PCR; the TCRdb copy retains only in-frame clones and omits some. The V and J calls and clone size were taken over from that table, and D and trimming were inferred from the DNA. The repertoire consists of approximately 27,000 clones, with 65% to 90% occurring once and the leading ten covering 0.25% to 0.35%. Per the germline V gene, CDR1 is LNHNV and CDR2 is YYDKDF (reference sequence). Trimming took 1 base from V and 5 from J, leaving 13 bases between them. CDR3 size: 15 residues. The TCR sequence derives from a human donor in good health. V gene TRBV15 combines with J gene TRBJ2-3; perhaps TRBD1 as D (6 bases). Sequenced sample: CD4+ T cells from blood buffy coats. The chain's CDR3 is CATSRGPIRGDTQYF. The CDR3 coding sequence is TGTGCCACCAGCAGAGGACCTATCAGGGGAGATACGCAGTATTTT.